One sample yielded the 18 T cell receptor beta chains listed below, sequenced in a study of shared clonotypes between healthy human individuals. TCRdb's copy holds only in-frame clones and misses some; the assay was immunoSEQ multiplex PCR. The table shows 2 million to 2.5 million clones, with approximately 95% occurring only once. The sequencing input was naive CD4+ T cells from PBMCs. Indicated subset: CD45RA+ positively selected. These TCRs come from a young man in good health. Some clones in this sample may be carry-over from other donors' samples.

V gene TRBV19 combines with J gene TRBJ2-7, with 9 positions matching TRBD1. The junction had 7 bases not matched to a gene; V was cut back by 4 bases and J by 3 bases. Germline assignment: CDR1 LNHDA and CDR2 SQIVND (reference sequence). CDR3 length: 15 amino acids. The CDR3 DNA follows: TGTGCCAGTAGTAACTCGGACAGGGGTGTCTACGAGCAGTACTTC. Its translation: CASSNSDRGVYEQYF.

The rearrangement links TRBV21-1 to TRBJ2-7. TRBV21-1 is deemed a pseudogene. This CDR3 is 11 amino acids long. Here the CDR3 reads CASSPPYEQYF. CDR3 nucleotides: TGTGCCAGCAGCCCCCCCTACGAGCAGTACTTC.

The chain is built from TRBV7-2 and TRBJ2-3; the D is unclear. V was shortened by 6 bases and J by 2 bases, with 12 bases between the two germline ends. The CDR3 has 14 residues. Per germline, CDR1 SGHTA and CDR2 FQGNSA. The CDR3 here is CASSLVSFTDTQYF. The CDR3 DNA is TGTGCCAGCAGTCTCGTATCTTTCACAGATACGCAGTATTTT.

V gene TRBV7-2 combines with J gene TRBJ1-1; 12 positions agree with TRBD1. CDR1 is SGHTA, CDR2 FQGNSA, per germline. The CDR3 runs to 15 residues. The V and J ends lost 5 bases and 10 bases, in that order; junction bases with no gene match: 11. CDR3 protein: CASSPRDRGLIGAFF. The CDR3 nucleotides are TGTGCCAGCAGCCCGCGGGACAGGGGGCTGATAGGAGCTTTCTTT.

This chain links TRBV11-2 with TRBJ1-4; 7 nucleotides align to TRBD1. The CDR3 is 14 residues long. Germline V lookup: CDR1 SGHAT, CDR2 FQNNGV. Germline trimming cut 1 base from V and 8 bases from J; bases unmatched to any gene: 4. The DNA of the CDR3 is TGTGCCAGCAGCTTAGGACAGGGTAGAGAAAAACTGTTTTTT. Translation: CASSLGQGREKLFF.

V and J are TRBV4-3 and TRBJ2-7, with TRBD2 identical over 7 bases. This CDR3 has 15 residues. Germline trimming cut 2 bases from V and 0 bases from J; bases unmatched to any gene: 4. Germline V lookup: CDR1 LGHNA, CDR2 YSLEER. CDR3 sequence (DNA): TGCGCCAGCAGCCAACAGCGGGACGACTCCTACGAGCAGTACTTC. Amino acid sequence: CASSQQRDDSYEQYF.

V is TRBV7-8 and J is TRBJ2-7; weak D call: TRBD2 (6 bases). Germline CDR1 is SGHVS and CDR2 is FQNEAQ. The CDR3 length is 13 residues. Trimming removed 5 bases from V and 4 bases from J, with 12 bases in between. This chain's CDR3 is CASSPGLRYEQYF. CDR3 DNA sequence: TGTGCCAGCAGCCCGGGACTCCGATACGAGCAGTACTTC.

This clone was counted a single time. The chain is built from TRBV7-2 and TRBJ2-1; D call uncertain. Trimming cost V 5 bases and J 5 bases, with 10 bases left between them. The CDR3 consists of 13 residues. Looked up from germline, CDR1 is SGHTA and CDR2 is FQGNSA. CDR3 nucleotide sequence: TGTGCCAGCAGCGCAACCAGAAACAATGAGCAGTTCTTC. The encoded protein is CASSATRNNEQFF.

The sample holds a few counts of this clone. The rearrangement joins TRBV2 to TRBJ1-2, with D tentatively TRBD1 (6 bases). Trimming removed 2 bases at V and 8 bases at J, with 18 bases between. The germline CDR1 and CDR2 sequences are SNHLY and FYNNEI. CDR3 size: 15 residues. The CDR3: CASSESQGSVAGYTF. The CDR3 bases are TGTGCCAGCAGTGAAAGCCAGGGGAGCGTGGCGGGCTACACCTTC.

The CDR3 DNA reads TGTGCCAGCAGCTTAGTGAGGACTAGCGGCCAAGAGACCCAGTACTTC. Translating it yields CASSLVRTSGQETQYF. The rearrangement links TRBV7-9 to TRBJ2-5; TRBD2 aligns across 10 bases. CDR1 is SEHNR, CDR2 FQNEAQ, per germline (reference sequence). V dropped 1 base and J dropped 1; count of bases not matched to a gene: 3. The CDR3 has 16 residues.

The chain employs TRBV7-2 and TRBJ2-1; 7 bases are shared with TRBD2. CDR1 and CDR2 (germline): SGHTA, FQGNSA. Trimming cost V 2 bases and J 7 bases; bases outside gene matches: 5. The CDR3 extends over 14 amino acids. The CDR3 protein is CASSLRDYFNEQFF. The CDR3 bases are TGTGCCAGCAGCTTAAGGGACTATTTTAATGAGCAGTTCTTC.

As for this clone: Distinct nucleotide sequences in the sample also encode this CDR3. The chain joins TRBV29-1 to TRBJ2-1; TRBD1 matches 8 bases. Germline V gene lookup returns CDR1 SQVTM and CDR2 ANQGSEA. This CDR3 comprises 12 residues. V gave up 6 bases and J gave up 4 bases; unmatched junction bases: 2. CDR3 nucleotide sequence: TGCAGCGTGGACAGGGAATACAATGAGCAGTTCTTC. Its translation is CSVDREYNEQFF.

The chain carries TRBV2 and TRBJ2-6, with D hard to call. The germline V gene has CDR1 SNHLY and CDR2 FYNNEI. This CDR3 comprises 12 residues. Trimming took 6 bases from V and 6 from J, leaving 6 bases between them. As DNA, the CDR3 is TGTGCCAGCAGGGATTTGGCCAACGTCCTGACTTTC. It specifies CASRDLANVLTF.

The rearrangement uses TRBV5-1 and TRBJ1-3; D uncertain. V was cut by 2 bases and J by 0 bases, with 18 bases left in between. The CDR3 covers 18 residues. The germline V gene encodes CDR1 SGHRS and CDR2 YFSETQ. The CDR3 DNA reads TGCGCCAGCAGCTTAAATCCGACCTACCGAAGCTCTGGAAACACCATATATTTT. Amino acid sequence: CASSLNPTYRSSGNTIYF.

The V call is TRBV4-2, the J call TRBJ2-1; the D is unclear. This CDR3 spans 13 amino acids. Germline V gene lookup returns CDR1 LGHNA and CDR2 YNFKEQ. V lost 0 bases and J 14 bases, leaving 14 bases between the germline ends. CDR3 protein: CASSQDMIDQEFF. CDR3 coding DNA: TGTGCCAGCAGCCAAGATATGATAGACCAAGAGTTCTTC.

The CDR3 reads CASSPWLGDSSYEQYF. The DNA for the CDR3 is TGTGCCAGCTCACCATGGTTGGGGGATAGCTCCTACGAGCAGTACTTC. V is TRBV18 and J is TRBJ2-7; tentatively, D is TRBD1 or TRBD2 (5 bases each). Germline CDR1 reads KGHSH; CDR2 reads LQKENI. The CDR3 spans 16 residues. Deletions cut 2 bases from V and 0 bases from J, with 14 bases between.

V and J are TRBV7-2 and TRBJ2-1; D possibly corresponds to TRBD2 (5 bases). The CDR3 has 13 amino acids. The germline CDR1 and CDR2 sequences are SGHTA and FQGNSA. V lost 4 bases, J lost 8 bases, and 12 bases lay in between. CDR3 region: CASSSVEGDEQFF. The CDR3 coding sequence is TGTGCCAGCAGCTCGGTAGAGGGCGATGAGCAGTTCTTC.

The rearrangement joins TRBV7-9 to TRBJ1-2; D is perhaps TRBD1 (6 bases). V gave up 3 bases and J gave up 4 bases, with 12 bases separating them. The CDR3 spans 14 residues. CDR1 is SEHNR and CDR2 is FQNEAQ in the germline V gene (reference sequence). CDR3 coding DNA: TGTGCCAGCAGCTTCCCCTCGGGGGCCTATGGCTACACCTTC. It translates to CASSFPSGAYGYTF.